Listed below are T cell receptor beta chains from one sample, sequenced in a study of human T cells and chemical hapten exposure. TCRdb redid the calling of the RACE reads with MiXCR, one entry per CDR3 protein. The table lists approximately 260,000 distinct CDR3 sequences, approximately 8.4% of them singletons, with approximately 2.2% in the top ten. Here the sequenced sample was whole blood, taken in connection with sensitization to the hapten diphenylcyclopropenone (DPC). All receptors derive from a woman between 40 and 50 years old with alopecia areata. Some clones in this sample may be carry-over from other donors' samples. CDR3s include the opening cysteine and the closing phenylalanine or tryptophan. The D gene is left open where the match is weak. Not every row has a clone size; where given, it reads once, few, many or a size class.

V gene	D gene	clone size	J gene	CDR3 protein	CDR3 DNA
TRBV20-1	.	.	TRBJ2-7	CSARRGLIHF	TGCAGTGCTAGACGGGGATTGATCCACTTC
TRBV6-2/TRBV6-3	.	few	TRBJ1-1	CAVRRAGMNTEAFF	TGTGCCGTCAGAAGGGCAGGAATGAACACTGAAGCTTTCTTT
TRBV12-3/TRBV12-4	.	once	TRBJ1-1	CASSFTLNTEAFF	TGTGCCAGCAGTTTTACACTGAACACTGAAGCTTTCTTT
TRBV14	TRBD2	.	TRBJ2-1	CASSWTRGANEQFF	TGTGCCAGCAGTTGGACTAGAGGGGCCAATGAGCAGTTCTTC
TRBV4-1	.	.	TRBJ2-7	CASSQAVGGYEQYF	TGCGCCAGCAGCCAAGCGGTTGGGGGCTACGAGCAGTACTTC
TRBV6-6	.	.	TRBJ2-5	CASSPDQGETQYF	TGTGCCAGCAGCCCCGACCAGGGGGAGACCCAGTACTTC
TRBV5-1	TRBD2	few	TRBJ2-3	CASSLVAASGSRTDTQYF	TGCGCCAGCAGCTTGGTCGCGGCTAGCGGGAGTCGTACAGATACGCAGTATTTT
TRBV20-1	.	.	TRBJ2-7	CSAGKGAYEQYF	TGCAGTGCGGGGAAGGGAGCCTACGAGCAGTACTTC
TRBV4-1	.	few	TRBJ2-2	CASSQERSTGELFF	TGCGCCAGCAGCCAAGAGAGGAGCACCGGGGAGCTGTTTTTT
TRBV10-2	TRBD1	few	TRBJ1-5	CAADGTGGLNQPQHF	TGCGCAGCAGATGGGACAGGGGGACTTAATCAGCCCCAGCATTTT
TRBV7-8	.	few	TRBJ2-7	CASQTTFGGQYF	TGTGCCAGCCAGACTACATTTGGGGGGCAGTACTTC
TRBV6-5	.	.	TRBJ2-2	CASSLRGRTNTGELFF	TGTGCCAGCAGCTTACGGGGAAGGACAAACACCGGGGAGCTGTTTTTT
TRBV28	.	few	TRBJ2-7	CASSFPLMGTDYEQYF	TGTGCCAGCAGTTTTCCCCTTATGGGGACTGACTACGAGCAGTACTTC
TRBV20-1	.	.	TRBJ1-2	CSATRGKDGYGYTF	TGCAGTGCTACCAGGGGAAAGGATGGCTATGGCTACACCTTC
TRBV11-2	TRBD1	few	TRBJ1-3	CASSPDWTGTIYF	TGTGCCAGCAGCCCAGATTGGACAGGGACCATATATTTT
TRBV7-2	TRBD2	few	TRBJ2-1	CASNQLAGGINSYNEQFF	TGTGCCAGCAACCAACTAGCGGGAGGAATAAACTCCTACAATGAGCAGTTCTTC
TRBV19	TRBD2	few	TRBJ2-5	CASSSGRPGETQYF	TGTGCCAGTAGTAGCGGGAGACCCGGGGAGACCCAGTACTTC
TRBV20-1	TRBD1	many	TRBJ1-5	CSARETGLDQPQHF	TGCAGTGCTAGGGAGACAGGGCTGGATCAGCCCCAGCATTTT
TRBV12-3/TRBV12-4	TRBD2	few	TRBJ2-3	CASSLGGAGTADTQYF	TGTGCCAGCAGTTTGGGTGGAGCGGGGACGGCAGATACGCAGTATTTT
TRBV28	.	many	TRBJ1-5	CASSFARVPYSNQPQHF	TGTGCCAGCAGTTTTGCTCGGGTACCTTATAGCAATCAGCCCCAGCATTTT
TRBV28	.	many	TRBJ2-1	CASSLLGTYNEQFF	TGTGCCAGCAGTTTATTGGGTACTTACAATGAGCAGTTCTTC
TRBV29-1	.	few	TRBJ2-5	CSVDDRHQETQYF	TGCAGCGTTGATGACAGGCACCAAGAGACCCAGTACTTC
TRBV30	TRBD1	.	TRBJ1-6	CAWEGQANSPLHF	TGTGCCTGGGAGGGACAGGCCAATTCACCCCTCCACTTT
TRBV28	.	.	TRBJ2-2	CASSLRLATNTGELFF	TGTGCCAGCAGTTTGAGGCTAGCGACGAACACCGGGGAGCTGTTTTTT
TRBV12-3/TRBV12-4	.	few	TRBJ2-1	CASRGQASGLSNEQFF	TGTGCCAGCAGGGGTCAAGCCAGCGGGCTATCCAATGAGCAGTTCTTC
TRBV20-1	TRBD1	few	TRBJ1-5	CSAESGTGGQPQHF	TGCAGTGCTGAAAGCGGGACAGGGGGGCAGCCCCAGCATTTT
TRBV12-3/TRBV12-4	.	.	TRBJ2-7	CASSLHGGEQYF	TGTGCCAGCAGCCTGCATGGGGGCGAGCAGTACTTC
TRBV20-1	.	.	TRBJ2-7	CSARTNKAYEQYF	TGCAGTGCCAGGACTAATAAAGCCTACGAGCAGTACTTC
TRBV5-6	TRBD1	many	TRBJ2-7	CASSWGQASSYEQYF	TGTGCCAGCAGCTGGGGACAGGCCAGCTCCTACGAGCAGTACTTC